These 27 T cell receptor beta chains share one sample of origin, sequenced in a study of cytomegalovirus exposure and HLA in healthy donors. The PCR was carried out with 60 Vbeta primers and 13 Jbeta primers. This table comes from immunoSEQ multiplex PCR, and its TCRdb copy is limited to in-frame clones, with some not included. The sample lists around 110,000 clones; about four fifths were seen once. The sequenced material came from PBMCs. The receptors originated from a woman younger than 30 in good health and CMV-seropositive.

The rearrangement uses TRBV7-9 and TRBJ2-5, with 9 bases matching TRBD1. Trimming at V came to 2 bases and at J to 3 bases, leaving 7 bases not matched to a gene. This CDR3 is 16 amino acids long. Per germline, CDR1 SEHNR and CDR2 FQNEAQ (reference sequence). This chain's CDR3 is CASSLFTGGEKETQYF. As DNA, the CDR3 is TGTGCCAGCAGCTTATTCACAGGGGGCGAAAAAGAGACCCAGTACTTC.

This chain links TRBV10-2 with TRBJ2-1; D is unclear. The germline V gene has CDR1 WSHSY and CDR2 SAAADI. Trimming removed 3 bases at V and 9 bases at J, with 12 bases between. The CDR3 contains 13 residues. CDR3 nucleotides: TGCGCCAGCAGTGATACCCCTAGAGGTGAGCAGTTCTTC. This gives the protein CASSDTPRGEQFF.

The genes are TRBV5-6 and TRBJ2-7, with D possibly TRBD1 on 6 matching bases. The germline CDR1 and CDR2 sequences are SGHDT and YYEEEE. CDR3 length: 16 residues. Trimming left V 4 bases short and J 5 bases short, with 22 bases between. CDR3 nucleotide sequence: TGTGCCAGCAGCCCCCCAGTGGGTAGGGGGATCGACGAGCAGTACTTC. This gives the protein CASSPPVGRGIDEQYF.

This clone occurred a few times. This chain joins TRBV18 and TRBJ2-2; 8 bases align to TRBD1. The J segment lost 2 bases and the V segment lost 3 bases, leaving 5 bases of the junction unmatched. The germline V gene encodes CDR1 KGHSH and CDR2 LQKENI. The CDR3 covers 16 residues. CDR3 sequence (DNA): TGTGCCAGCTCACCCCAGGGGGCACGAAACACCGGGGAGCTGTTTTTT. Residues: CASSPQGARNTGELFF.

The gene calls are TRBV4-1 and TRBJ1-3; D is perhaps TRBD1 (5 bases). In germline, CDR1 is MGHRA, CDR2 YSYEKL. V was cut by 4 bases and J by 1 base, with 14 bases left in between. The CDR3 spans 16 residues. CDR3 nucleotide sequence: TGCGCCAGCAGCCCGTTGGGGAGGGGTTCTGGAAACACCATATATTTT. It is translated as CASSPLGRGSGNTIYF.

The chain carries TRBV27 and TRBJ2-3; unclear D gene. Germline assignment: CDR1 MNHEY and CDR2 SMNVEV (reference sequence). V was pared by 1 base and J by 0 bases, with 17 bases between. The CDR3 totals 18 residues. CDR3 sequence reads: CASSLYERTILSTDTQYF. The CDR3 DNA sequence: TGTGCCAGCAGTTTATATGAGCGAACAATTCTAAGCACAGATACGCAGTATTTT.

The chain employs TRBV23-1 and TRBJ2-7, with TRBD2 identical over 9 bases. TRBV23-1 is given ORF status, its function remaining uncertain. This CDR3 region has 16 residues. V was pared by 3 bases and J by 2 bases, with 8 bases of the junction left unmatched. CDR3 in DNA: TGCGCCAGCAGTCAGCGGTCTAGCGGGATTACCTACGAGCAGTACTTC. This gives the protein CASSQRSSGITYEQYF.

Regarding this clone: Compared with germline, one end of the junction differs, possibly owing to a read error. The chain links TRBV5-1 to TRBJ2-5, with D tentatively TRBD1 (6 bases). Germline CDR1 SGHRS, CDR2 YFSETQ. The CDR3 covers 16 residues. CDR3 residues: CASSTGHQTFQEAQYF. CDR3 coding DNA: TGCGCCAGCAGTACGGGACACCAAACTTTCCAAGAGGCCCAGTACTTC.

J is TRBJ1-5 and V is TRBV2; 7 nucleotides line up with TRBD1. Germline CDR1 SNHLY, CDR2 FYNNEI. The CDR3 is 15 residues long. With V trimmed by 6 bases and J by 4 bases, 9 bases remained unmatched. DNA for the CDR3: TGTGCCAGCAGCCTTCCAGGGGGGAGTAATCAGCCCCAGCATTTT. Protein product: CASSLPGGSNQPQHF.

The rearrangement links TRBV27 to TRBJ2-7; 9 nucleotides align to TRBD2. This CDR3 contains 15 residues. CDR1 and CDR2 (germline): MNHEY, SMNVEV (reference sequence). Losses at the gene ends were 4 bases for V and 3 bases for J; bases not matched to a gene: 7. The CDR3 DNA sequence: TGTGCCAGCAGTTCGCTAGCGGGGTTACTCTACGAGCAGTACTTC. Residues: CASSSLAGLLYEQYF.

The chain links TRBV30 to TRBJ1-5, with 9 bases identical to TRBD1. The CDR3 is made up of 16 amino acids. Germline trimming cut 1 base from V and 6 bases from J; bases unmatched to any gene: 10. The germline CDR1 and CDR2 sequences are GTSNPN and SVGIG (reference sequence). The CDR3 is CAWSATGQGTSQPQHF. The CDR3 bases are TGTGCCTGGAGTGCCACGGGACAGGGAACCTCTCAGCCCCAGCATTTT.

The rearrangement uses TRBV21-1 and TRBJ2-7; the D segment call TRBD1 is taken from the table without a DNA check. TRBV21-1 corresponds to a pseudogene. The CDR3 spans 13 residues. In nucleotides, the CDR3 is TGTGCCAGCGGGAGGACAGGGGACTACGAGCAGTACTTC. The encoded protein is CASGRTGDYEQYF.

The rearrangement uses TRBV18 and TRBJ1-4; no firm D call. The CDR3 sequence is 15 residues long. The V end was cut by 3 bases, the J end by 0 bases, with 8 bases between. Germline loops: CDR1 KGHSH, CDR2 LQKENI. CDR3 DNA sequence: TGTGCCAGCTCACCCATACAAACAACTAATGAAAAACTGTTTTTT. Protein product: CASSPIQTTNEKLFF.

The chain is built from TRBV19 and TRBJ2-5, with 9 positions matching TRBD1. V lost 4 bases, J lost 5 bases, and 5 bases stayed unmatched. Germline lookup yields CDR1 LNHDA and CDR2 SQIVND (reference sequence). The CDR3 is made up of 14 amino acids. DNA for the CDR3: TGTGCCAGTAGTACAACAGGGGGCGAGGAGACCCAGTACTTC. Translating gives CASSTTGGEETQYF.

CDR3 bases: TGTGCCAGCAGGACGGGCGGGAAGTACGAGCAGTACTTC. It codes for CASRTGGKYEQYF. This chain joins TRBV21-1 and TRBJ2-7; the table's TRBD2 call for D was not verified on the DNA. TRBV21-1 constitutes a pseudogene. CDR3 length: 13 residues.

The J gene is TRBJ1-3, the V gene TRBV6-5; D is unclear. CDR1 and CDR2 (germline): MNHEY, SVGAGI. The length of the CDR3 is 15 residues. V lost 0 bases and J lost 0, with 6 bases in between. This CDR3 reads CASSYSGSSGNTIYF. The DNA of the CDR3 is TGTGCCAGCAGTTACTCGGGGAGCTCTGGAAACACCATATATTTT.

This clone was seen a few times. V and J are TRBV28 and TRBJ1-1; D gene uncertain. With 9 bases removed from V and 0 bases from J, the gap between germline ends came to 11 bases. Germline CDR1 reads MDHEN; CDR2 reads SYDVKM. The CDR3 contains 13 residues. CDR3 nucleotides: TGTGCCAGTGGAGTGACTGTGAACACTGAAGCTTTCTTT. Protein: CASGVTVNTEAFF.

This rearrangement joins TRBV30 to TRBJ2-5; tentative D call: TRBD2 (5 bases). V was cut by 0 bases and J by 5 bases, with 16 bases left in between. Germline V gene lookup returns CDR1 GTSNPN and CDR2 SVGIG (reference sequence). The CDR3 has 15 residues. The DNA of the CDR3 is TGTGCCTGGAGTGTACTCCGGGGATACGACGAGACCCAGTACTTC. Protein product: CAWSVLRGYDETQYF. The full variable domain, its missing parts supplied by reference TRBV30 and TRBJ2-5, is SQTIHQWPATLVQPVGSPLSLECTVEGTSNPNLYWYRQAAGRGLQLLFYSVGIGQISSEVPQNLSASRPQDRQFILSSKKLLLSDSGFYLCAWSVLRGYDETQYFGPGTRLLVL.

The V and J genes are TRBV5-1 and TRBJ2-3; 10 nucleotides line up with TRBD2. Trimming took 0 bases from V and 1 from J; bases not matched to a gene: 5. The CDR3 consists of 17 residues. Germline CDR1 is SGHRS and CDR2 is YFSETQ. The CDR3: CASSLGGLAGGTDTQYF. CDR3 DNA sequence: TGCGCCAGCAGCTTGGGGGGCCTAGCGGGGGGCACAGATACGCAGTATTTT.

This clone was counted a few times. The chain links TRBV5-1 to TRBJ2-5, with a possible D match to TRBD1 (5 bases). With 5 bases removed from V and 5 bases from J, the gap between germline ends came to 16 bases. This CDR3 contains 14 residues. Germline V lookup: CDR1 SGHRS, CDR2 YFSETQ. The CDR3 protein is CASSIGQGSETQYF. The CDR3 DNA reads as TGCGCCAGCAGTATTGGGCAGGGAAGCGAGACCCAGTACTTC. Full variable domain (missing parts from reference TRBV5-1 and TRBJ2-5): KAGVTQTPRYLIKTRGQQVTLSCSPISGHRSVSWYQQTPGQGLQFLFEYFSETQRNKGNFPGRFSGRQFSNSRSEMNVSTLELGDSALYLCASSIGQGSETQYFGPGTRLLVL.

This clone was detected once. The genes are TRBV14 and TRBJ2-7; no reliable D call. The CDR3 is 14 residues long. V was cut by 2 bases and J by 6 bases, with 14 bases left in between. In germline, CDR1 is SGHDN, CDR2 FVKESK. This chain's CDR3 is CASSQWLDPLEQYF. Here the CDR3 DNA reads TGTGCCAGCAGCCAATGGCTAGACCCTCTCGAGCAGTACTTC.

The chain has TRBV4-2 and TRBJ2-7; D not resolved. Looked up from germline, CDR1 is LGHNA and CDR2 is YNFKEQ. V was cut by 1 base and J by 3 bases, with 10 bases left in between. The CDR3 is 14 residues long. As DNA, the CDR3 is TGTGCCAGCAGCCAAGCAATTAGTAACTACGAGCAGTACTTC. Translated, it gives CASSQAISNYEQYF.

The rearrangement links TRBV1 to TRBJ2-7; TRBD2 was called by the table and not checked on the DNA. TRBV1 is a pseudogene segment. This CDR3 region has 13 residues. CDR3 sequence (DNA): TGCACCAGCAGCCAAGAGCATAGAGACGAGCAGTACTTC. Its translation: CTSSQEHRDEQYF.

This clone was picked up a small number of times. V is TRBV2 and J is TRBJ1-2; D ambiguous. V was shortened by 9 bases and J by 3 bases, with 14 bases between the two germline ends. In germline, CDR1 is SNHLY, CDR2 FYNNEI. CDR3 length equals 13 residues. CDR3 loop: CASAAGRDYGYTF. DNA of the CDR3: TGTGCCAGTGCCGCAGGTAGAGACTATGGCTACACCTTC.

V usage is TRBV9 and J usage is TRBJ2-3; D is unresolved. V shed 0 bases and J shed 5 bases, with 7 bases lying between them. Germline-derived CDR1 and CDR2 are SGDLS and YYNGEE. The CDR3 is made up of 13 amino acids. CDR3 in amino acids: CASSVAPLDTQYF. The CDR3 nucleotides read TGTGCCAGCAGCGTAGCACCACTAGATACGCAGTATTTT.

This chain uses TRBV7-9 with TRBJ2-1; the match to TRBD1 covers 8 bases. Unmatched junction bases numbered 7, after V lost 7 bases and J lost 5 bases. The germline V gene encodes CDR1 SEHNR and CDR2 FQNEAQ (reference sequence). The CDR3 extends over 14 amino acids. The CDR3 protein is CASTWGQADNEQFF. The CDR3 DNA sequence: TGTGCCAGCACCTGGGGACAGGCAGACAATGAGCAGTTCTTC.

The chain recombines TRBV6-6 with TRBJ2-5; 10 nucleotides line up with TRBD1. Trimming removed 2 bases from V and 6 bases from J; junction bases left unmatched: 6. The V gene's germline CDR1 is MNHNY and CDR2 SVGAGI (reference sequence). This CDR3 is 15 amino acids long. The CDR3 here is CASSYQRQGAQTQYF. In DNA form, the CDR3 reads TGTGCCAGCAGTTACCAAAGACAGGGGGCTCAGACCCAGTACTTC.